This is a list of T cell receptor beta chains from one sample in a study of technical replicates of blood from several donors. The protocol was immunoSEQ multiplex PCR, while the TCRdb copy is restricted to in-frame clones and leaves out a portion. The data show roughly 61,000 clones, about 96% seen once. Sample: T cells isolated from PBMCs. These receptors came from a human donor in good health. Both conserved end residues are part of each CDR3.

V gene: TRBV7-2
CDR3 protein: CASSQTSGPTYEQYF

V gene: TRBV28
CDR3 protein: CATLLWGGEAFF

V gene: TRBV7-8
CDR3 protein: CASSSNRDRAGAVTEAFF

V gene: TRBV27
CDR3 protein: CASRPAGTGYGEAFF

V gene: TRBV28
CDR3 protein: CASSSPLNREKSYKETQYF

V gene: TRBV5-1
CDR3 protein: CASSSGGTGELFF

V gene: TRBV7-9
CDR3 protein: CASSFLDRGGELFF

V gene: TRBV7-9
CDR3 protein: CASSLGLHYEQYF

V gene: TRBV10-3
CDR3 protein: CAIRGTGERDGYTF

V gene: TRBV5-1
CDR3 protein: CASSSQGATNEKLFF

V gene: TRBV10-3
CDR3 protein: CAISGTGSDNSPLHF

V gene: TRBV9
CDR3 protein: CASSPSPYYEQYF

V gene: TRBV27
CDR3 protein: CASSSSTGGNTEAFF

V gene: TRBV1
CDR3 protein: CTSSRGSRTDTQYF

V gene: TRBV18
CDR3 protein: CASASGGSYNEQFF

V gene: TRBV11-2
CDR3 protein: CASSPLSGDTPDTQYF

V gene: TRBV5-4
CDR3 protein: CASSIQQGTQPQHF

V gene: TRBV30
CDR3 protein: CASQLAGAYEQYF

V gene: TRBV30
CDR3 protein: CAWSPYTDTQYF

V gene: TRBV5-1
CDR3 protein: CASSKRLAANTGELFF

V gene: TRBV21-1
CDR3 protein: CASRGQGSVSNQPQHF

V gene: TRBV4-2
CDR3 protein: CASSREEDQPQHF

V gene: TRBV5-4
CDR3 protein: CASSLNGEIFNEQFF

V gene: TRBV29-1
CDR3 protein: CSSRTGANTGELFF

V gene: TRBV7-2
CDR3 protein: CASSLTSGTTQNEQFF

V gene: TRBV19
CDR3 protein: CASRGQGTDTQYF

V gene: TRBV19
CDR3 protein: CASSIIQGNTEAFF

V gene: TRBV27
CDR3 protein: CASKVFRDSLQQYF

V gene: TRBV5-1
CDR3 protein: CASSLGALAGVSEQFF

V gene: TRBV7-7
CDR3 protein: CASSPGLAGASTDTQYF

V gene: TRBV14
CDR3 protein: CASSQNRGRNTIYF

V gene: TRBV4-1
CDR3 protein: CASSQDRGGELFF

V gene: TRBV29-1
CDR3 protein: CSVEPGGPEAFF

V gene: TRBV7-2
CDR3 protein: CASSLAQQETQYF

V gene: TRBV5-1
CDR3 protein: CASSSLGGTDTQYF

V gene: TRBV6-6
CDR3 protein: CASSYGRVGGVGGYTF

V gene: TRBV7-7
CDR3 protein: CASSFGVGGETQYF

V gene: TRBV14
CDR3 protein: CASRAREKETQYF

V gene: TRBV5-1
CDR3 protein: CASSLLLPGAPEAFF

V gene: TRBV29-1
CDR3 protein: CSAVGTGNGYTF

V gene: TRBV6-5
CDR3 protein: CASSPSMTGAYEQYF

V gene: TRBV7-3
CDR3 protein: CASSRRTGKRAGELFF

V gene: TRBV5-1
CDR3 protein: CASSPRLLGGQETQYF

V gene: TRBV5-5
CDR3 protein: CASSLPETVKSNQPQHF

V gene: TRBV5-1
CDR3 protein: CASSLIAGGAGHGYTF

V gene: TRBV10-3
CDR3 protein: CAISDRANTGELFF

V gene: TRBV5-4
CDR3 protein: CASSLMVAGDTGELFF

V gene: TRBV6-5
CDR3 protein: CASSFSNLITEAFF

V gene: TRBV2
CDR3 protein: CASSWGLADKNEQYF

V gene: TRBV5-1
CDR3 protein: CASSLQDRDYEQYF

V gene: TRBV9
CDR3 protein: CASSVGDSSYEQYF

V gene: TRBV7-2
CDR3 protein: CASSPGTFKYEQYF

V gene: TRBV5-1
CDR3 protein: CASSLKLADTGELFF

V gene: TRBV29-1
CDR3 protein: CSVQLGGPGATNEKLFF

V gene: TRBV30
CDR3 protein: CAWSGQPVGLSGYTF

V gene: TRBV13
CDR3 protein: CASSLGPGVGQYF

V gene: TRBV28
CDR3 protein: CASSSVWPYGYTF

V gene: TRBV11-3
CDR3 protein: CASSLAGSYEQYF

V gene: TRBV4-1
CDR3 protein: CASSQDPVSAGELFF